These T cell receptor beta chains were read from a single sample in a study of blood T cells in healthy people across ages. Each CDR3 protein gets one entry after TCRdb re-called the 5' RACE reads with MiXCR. The sample has around 800,000 distinct CDR3 sequences; 20% to 30% are singletons. This sample was shared with a second study, whose subject was T cells of mothers and their children.

The sequenced sample was blood. These receptors originate from a boy aged 5-17 years in good health. CDR3s include the opening cysteine and the closing phenylalanine or tryptophan. The D gene is left open where the match is weak. Part of the rows lack a size; the others show once, few, many or a class for expanded clones.

clone_size d_call j_call v_call cdr3_aa cdr3_nt
. TRBD1 TRBJ1-2 TRBV27 CASSPGQGLPYGYTF TGTGCCAGCAGCCCCGGACAGGGCCTACCCTATGGCTACACCTTC
. TRBD1 TRBJ2-3 TRBV10-3 CATSRQGVKIDTQYF TGTGCCACTTCTCGACAGGGTGTGAAGATAGATACGCAGTATTTT
. TRBD1 TRBJ1-5 TRBV2 CASNHGGTGDQPQHF TGTGCCAGCAATCATGGGGGGACAGGGGATCAGCCCCAGCATTTT
. . TRBJ2-5 TRBV6-1 CASSVNYRDWNF TGTGCCAGCAGCGTAAATTATCGGGACTGGAACTTC
. TRBD1 TRBJ1-4 TRBV20-1 CSASRGAEEKLFF TGCAGTGCTAGCAGGGGGGCCGAGGAAAAACTGTTTTTT
few . TRBJ2-1 TRBV12-3/TRBV12-4 CATAGYNEQFF TGTGCCACCGCGGGATACAATGAGCAGTTCTTC
. TRBD2 TRBJ2-7 TRBV2 CASRIAGVFPEQYF TGTGCCAGCAGAATAGCGGGGGTCTTCCCCGAGCAGTACTTC
. TRBD2 TRBJ2-5 TRBV14 CASSQDVAGGRETQYF TGTGCCAGCAGCCAAGATGTGGCGGGGGGCAGGGAGACCCAGTACTTC
. . TRBJ1-5 TRBV6-1 CASSEVYINSNQPQHF TGTGCCAGCAGTGAAGTCTACATCAATAGCAATCAGCCCCAGCATTTT
. . TRBJ1-3 TRBV5-1 CASSLFPGPLGNTIYF TGCGCCAGCAGCTTGTTTCCGGGACCCCTGGGAAACACCATATATTTT